The present entry profiles one T cell receptor beta chain with its context. These data originate in a study of blood T cell repertoires in COVID-19. Only in-frame clones appear in the TCRdb table, and some are missing; sequencing was by immunoSEQ multiplex PCR. Among about 190,000 clones listed, roughly 89% were seen once. CDR3 size: 17 residues. This TCR derives from a man between 40 and 49 years old with acute or convalescent COVID-19. The rearrangement uses TRBV12-2 and TRBJ1-2; TRBD1, the table's D call, was not compared with the DNA. TRBV12-2 is an annotated pseudogene. Specimen: peripheral blood. The CDR3 DNA sequence: TGTGCAAGTCGCTTAAGGCCTTCAGGATATACTAACTATGGCTACACCTTC. Translated: CASRLRPSGYTNYGYTF.